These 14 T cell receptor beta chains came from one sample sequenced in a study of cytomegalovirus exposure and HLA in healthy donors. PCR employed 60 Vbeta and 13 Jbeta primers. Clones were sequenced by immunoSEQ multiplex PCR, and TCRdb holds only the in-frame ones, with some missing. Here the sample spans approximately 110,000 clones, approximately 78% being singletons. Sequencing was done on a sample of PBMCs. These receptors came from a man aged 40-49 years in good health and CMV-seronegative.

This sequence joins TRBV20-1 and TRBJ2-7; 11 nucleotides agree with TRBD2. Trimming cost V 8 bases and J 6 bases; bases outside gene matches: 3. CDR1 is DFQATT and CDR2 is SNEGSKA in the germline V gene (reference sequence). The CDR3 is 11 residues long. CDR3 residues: CSWLAGGEQYF. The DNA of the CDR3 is TGCAGTTGGCTAGCGGGGGGCGAGCAGTACTTC.

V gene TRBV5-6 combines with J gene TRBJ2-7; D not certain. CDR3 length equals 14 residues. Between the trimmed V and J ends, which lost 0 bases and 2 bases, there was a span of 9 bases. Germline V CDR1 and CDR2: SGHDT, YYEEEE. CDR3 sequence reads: CASSLGHPTYEQYF. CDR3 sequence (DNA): TGTGCCAGCAGCTTGGGACACCCAACCTACGAGCAGTACTTC.

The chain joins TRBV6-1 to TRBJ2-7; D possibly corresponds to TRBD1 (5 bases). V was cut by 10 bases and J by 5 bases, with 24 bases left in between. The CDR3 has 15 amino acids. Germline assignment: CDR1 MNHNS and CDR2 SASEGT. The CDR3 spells CATIKGGREVNEQYF. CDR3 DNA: TGTGCCACCATCAAGGGTGGCAGGGAAGTTAACGAGCAGTACTTC.

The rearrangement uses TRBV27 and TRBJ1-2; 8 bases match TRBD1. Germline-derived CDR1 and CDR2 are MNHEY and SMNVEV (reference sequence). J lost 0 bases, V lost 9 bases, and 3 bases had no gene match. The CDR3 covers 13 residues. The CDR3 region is CARNRGANYGYTF. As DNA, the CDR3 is TGTGCCAGGAACAGGGGGGCTAACTATGGCTACACCTTC.

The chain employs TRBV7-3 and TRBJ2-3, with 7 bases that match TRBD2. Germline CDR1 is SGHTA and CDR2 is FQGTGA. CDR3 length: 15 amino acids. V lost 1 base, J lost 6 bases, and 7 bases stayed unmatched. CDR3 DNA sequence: TGTGCCAGCAGCTTAAGGGGGAGCGGGGAGGATACGCAGTATTTT. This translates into CASSLRGSGEDTQYF.

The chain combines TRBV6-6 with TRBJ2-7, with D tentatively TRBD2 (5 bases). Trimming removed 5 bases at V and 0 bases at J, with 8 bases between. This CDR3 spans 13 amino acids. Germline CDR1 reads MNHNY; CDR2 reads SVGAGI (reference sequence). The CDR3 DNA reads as TGTGCCAGCAGTCACGGGAACTCCTACGAGCAGTACTTC. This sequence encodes CASSHGNSYEQYF.

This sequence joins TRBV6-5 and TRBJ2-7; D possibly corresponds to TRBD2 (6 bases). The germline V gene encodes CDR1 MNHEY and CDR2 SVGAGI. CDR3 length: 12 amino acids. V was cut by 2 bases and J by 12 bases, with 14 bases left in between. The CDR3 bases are TGTGCCAGCAGTTACGGGGGGTCCGGGGGGTACTTC. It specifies CASSYGGSGGYF.

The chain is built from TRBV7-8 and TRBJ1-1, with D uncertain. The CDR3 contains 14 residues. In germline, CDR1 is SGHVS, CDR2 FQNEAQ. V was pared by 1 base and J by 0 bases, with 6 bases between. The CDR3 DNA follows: TGTGCCAGCAGCTTAGTTTTCGTGAACACTGAAGCTTTCTTT. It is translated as CASSLVFVNTEAFF.

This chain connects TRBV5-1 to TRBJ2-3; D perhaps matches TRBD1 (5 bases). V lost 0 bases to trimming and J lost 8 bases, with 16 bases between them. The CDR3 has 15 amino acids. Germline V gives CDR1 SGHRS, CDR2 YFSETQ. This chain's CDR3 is CASSLGLDTLITQYF. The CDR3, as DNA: TGCGCCAGCAGCTTGGGCCTGGACACCCTTATTACGCAGTATTTT.

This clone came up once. The CDR3 nucleotides read TGTGCCAGCAGCTCCGGGAAAGATAATTCACCCCTCCACTTT. It yields the protein CASSSGKDNSPLHF. The chain is built from TRBV7-8 and TRBJ1-6, with D hard to call. This CDR3 has 14 amino acids. Trimming removed 4 bases from V and 5 bases from J, with 9 bases in between. Germline-derived CDR1 and CDR2 are SGHVS and FQNEAQ.

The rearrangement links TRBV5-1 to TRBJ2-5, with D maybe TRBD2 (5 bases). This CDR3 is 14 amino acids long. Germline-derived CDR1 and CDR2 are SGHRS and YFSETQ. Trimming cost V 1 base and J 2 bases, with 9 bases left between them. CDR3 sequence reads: CASSLTGRQETQYF. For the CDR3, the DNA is TGCGCCAGCAGCTTGACGGGAAGACAAGAGACCCAGTACTTC.

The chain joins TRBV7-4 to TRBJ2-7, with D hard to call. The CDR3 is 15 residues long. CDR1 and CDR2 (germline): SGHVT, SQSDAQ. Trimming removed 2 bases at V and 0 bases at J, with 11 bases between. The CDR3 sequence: CASSLSRRSSYEQYF. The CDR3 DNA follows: TGTGCCAGCAGCTTAAGCAGGCGCAGCTCCTACGAGCAGTACTTC.

Written as DNA, the CDR3 is TGTGCCGCGAGTGATTACAATGAGCAGTTCTTC. It translates to CAASDYNEQFF. V gene TRBV27 combines with J gene TRBJ2-1; no definite D call. There are 11 residues in the CDR3. V was cut by 11 bases and J by 4 bases, with 9 bases left in between. Germline V gives CDR1 MNHEY, CDR2 SMNVEV (reference sequence).

The CDR3 DNA sequence: TGTGCCAGCAGTGAAATTAAAGGGGCAGGGGGGGCTTTCTTT. Translation: CASSEIKGAGGAFF. The V call is TRBV6-1, the J call TRBJ1-1; 7 positions agree with TRBD1. From germline, CDR1 is MNHNS and CDR2 SASEGT. The trim removed 2 bases at V and 11 bases at J, leaving 11 bases unmatched. The CDR3 is 14 residues long.